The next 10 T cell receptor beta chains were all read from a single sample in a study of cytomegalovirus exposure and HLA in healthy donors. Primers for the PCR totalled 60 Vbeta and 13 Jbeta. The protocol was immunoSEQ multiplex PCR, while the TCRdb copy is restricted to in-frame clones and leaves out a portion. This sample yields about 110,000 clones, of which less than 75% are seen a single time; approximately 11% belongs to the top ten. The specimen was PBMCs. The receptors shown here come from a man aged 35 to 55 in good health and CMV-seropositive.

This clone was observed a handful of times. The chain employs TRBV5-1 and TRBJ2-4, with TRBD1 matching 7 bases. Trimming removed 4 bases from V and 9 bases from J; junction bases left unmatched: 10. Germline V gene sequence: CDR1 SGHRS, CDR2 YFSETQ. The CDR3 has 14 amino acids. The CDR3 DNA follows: TGCGCCAGCAGCCTCGGGACAGCCGGCAGCATTCAGTACTTC. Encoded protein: CASSLGTAGSIQYF.

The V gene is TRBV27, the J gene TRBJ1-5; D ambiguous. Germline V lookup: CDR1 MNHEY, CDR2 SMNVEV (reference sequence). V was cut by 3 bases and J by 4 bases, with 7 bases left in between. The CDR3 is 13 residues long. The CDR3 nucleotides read TGTGCCAGCAGTTTGAGGCCAAATCAGCCCCAGCATTTT. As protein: CASSLRPNQPQHF.

CDR3: CASSVEGLDYEQYF. As DNA, the CDR3 is TGCGCCAGCAGTGTTGAGGGACTAGACTACGAGCAGTACTTC. The chain uses TRBV10-2 and TRBJ2-7, with TRBD2 matching 8 bases. V lost 4 bases and J lost 3; bases outside the gene matches: 5. This CDR3 has 14 amino acids. The germline CDR1 and CDR2 sequences are WSHSY and SAAADI.

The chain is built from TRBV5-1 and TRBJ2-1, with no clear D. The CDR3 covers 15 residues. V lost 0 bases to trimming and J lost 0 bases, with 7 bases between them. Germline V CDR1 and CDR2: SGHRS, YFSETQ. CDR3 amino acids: CASSLAPSSYNEQFF. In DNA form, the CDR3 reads TGCGCCAGCAGCTTGGCTCCGAGCTCCTACAATGAGCAGTTCTTC.

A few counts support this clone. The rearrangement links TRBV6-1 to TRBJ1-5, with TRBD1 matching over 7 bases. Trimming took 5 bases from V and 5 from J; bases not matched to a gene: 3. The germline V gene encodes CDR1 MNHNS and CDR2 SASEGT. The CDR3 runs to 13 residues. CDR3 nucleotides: TGTGCCAGCAGTCGGGACAGAGATCAGCCCCAGCATTTT. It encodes CASSRDRDQPQHF.

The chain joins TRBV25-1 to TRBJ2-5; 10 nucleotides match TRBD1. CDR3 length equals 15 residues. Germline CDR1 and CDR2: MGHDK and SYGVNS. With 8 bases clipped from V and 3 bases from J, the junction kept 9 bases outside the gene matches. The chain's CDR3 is CASRTAGQGKETQYF. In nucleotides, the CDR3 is TGTGCCAGCCGGACCGCGGGACAGGGGAAAGAGACCCAGTACTTC.

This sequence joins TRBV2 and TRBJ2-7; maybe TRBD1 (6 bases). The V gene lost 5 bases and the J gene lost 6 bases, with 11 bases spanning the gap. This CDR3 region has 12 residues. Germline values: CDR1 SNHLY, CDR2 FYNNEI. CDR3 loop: CASSTTGFEQYV. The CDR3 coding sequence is TGTGCCAGCAGTACCACAGGGTTCGAGCAGTACGTC.

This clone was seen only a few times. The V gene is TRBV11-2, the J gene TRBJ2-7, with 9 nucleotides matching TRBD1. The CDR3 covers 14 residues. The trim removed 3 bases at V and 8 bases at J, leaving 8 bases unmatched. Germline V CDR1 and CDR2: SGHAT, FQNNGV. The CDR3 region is CASSFRDREYKQYF. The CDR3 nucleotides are TGTGCCAGCAGCTTCCGGGACAGGGAGTACAAGCAGTACTTC.

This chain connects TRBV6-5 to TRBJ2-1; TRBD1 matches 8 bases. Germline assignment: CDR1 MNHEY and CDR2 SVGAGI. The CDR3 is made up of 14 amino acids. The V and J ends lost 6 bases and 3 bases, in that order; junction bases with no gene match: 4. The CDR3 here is CASRWTGSYNEQFF. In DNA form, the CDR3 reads TGTGCCAGCAGGTGGACAGGGAGCTACAATGAGCAGTTCTTC.

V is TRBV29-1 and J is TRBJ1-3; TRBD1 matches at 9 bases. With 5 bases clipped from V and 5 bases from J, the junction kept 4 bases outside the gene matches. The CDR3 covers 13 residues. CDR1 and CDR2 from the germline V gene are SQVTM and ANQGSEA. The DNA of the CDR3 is TGCAGCGTTCAAGGACAGGGGCGAAACACCATATATTTT. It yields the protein CSVQGQGRNTIYF.